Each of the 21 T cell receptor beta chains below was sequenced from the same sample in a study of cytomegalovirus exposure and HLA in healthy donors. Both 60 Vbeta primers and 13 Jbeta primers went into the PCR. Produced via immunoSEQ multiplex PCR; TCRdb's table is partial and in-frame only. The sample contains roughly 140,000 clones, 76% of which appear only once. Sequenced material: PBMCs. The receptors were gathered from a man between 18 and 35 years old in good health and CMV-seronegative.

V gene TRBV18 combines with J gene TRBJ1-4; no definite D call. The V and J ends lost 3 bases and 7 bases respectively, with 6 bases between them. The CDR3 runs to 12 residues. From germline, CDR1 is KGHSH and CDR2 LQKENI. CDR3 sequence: CASSPGGEKLFF. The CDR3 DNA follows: TGTGCCAGCTCACCCGGAGGTGAAAAACTGTTTTTT.

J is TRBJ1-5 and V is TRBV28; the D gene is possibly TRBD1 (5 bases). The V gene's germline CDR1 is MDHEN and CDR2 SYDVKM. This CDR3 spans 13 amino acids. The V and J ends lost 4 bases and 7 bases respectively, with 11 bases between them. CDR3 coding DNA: TGTGCCAGCAGTTCATGGGGGAGGCAGCCCCAGCATTTT. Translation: CASSSWGRQPQHF.

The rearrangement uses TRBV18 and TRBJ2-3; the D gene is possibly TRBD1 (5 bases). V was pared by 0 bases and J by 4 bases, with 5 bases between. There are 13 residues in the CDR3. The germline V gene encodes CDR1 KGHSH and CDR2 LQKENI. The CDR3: CASSPPGPDTQYF. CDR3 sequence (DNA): TGTGCCAGCTCACCACCGGGGCCAGATACGCAGTATTTT.

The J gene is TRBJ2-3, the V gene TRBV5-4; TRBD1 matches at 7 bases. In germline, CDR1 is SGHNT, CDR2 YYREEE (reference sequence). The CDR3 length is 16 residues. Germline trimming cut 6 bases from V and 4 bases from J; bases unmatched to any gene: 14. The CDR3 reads CASTHPDRAVADTQYF. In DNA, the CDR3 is TGTGCCAGCACCCATCCAGACAGGGCAGTTGCAGATACGCAGTATTTT.

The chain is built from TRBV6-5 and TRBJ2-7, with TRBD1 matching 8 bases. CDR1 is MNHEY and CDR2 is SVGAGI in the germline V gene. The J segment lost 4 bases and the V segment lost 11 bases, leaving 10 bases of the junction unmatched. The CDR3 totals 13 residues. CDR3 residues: CAGGGQGLYEQYF. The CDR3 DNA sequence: TGTGCCGGCGGAGGACAGGGATTATACGAGCAGTACTTC.

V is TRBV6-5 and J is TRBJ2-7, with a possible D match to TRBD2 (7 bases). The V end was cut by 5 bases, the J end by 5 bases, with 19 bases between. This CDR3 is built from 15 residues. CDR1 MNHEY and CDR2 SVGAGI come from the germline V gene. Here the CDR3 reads CASSRAGRGANEQYF. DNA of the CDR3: TGTGCCAGCAGTCGTGCCGGCCGGGGGGCGAACGAGCAGTACTTC.

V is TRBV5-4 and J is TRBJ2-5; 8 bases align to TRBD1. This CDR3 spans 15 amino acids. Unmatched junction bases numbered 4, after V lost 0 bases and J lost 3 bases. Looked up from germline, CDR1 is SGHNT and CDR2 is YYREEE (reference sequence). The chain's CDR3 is CASSLALTGEETQYF. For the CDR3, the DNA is TGTGCCAGCAGCTTGGCGCTGACAGGGGAAGAGACCCAGTACTTC.

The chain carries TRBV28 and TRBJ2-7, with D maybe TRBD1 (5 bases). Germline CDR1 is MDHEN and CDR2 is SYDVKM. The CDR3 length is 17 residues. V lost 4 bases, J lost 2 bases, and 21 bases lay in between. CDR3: CASSSVEGLDRAYEQYF. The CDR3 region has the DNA TGTGCCAGCAGTTCCGTCGAAGGTCTAGACAGAGCCTACGAGCAGTACTTC.

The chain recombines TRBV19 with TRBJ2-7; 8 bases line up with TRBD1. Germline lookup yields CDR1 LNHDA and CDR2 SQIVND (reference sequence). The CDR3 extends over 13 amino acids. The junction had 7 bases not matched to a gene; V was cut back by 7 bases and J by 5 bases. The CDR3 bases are TGTGCCAGTATGCGGACAGGGAGAAACGAGCAGTACTTC. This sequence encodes CASMRTGRNEQYF.

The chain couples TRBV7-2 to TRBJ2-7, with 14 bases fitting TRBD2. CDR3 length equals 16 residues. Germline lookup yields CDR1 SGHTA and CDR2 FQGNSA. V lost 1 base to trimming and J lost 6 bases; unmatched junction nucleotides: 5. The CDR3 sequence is CASSLDGTSGRSEQYF. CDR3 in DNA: TGTGCCAGCAGCTTAGATGGGACTAGCGGGAGATCCGAGCAGTACTTC.

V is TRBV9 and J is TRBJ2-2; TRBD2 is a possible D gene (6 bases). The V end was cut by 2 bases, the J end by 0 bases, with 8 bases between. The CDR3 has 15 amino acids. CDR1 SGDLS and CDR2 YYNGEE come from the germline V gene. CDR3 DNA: TGTGCCAGCAGCGTCTTAGCGGCGAACACCGGGGAGCTGTTTTTT. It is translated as CASSVLAANTGELFF.

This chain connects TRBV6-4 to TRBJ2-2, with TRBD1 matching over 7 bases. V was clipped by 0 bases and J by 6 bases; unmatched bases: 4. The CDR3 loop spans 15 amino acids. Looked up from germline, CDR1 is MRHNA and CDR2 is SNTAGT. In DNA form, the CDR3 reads TGTGCCAGCAGTGACTCGACAGGGCAGGCCGGGGAGCTGTTTTTT. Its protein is CASSDSTGQAGELFF.

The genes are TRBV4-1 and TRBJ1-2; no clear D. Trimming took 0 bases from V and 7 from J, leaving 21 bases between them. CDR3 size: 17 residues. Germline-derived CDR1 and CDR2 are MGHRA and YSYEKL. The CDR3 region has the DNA TGCGCCAGCAGCCAAGATTGGGGTAGGAGGATCGATGCTGGCTACACCTTC. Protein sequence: CASSQDWGRRIDAGYTF.

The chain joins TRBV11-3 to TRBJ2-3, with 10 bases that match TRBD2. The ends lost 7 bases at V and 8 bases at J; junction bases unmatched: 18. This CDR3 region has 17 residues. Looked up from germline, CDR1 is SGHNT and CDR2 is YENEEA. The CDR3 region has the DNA TGTGCCAGCACCATTGCTAGTAGCGGGGGGTACCCAGGTACGCAGTATTTT. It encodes CASTIASSGGYPGTQYF.

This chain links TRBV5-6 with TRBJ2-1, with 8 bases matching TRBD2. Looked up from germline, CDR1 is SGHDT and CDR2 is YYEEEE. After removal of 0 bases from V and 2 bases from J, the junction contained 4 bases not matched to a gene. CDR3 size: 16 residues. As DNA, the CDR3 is TGTGCCAGCAGCTTGGGGGTAGCGGGGACCTACAATGAGCAGTTCTTC. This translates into CASSLGVAGTYNEQFF.

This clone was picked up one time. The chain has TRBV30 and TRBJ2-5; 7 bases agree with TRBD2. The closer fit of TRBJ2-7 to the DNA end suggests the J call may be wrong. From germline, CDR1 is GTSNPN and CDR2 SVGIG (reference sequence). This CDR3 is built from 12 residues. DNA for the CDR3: TGTGCCTGGGGGCCTAGCGGTAGCGAGCAGTACTTC. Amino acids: CAWGPSGSEQYF.

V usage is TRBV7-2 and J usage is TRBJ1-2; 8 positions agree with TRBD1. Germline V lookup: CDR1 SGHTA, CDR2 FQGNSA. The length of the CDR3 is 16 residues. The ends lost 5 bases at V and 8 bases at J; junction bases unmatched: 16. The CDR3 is CASSPRTGGMLGGYTF. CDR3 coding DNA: TGTGCCAGCAGCCCACGAACAGGGGGTATGCTAGGGGGCTACACCTTC.

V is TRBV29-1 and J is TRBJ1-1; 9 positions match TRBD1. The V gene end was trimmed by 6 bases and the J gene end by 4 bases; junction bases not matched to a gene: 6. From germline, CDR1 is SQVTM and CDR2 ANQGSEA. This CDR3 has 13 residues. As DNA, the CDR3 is TGCAGCGTCTGGACAGGGGAGAGCACTGAAGCTTTCTTT. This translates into CSVWTGESTEAFF.

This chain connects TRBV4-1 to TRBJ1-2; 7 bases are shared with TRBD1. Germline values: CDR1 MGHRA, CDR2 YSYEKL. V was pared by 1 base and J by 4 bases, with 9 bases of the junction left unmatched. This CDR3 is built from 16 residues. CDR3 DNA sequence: TGCGCCAGCAGCCAAGGGGAGAGACAGGGCGCCTATGGCTACACCTTC. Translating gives CASSQGERQGAYGYTF.

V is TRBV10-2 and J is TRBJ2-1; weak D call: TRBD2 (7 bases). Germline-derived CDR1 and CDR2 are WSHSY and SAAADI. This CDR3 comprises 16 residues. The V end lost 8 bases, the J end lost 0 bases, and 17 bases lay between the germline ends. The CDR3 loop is CASGPGEGSSYNEQFF. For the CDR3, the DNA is TGCGCCAGCGGGCCAGGGGAGGGGAGCTCCTACAATGAGCAGTTCTTC.

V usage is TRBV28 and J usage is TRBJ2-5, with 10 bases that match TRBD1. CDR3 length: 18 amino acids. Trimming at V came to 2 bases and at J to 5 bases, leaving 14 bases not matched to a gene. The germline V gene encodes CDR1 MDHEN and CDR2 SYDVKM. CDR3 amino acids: CASSLSSPRTGGWETQYF. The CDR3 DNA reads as TGTGCCAGCAGTTTAAGTTCACCCCGGACAGGGGGGTGGGAGACCCAGTACTTC.